This T cell receptor (beta chain) was captured in a study of identical twins. Study-level findings and limits: Researchers reported weaker excess twin sharing in beta out-of-frame sequences.

Using its own MiXCR run on the 5' RACE reads, TCRdb lists one record per CDR3 protein. Counted here are some 660,000 distinct CDR3 sequences, 8% to 9% occurring once; the ten biggest clones make up roughly 0.97%. The table lists this clonotype with a few counts. Antigen: not known. Trimming took off 3 bases at V and 2 bases at J, with 7 bases between the two ends. The CDR3 sequence is 12 residues long. In germline, CDR1 is DFQATT, CDR2 SNEGSKA (reference sequence). These same records also appear under a second study, on yellow fever vaccine responses in identical twins.

The chain combines TRBV20-1 with TRBJ1-2; D gene uncertain. Specimen: PBMCs. The sequence came from a woman in her late teens or twenties in good health. The CDR3 reads CSARRGNYGYTF. DNA for the CDR3: TGCAGTGCTAGGCGCGGAAACTATGGCTACACCTTC.